These 28 T cell receptor beta chains originate from one sample sequenced in a study of blood T cell repertoires in COVID-19. Here immunoSEQ multiplex PCR was the method, and the copy in TCRdb shows in-frame clones only, minus some. Of some 120,000 clones in the sample, over 65% are singletons; the top ten hold roughly 3.9%. The sample was peripheral blood. The receptor source for this set is a man aged 55 to 70 with acute or convalescent COVID-19.

The chain employs TRBV29-1 and TRBJ2-1; maybe TRBD2 (5 bases). V dropped 2 bases and J dropped 0 bases, with 11 bases sitting between them. In germline, CDR1 is SQVTM, CDR2 ANQGSEA. This CDR3 region has 15 residues. Written as DNA, the CDR3 is TGCAGCGTTGAAACACCAGCGGTCTCCTACAATGAGCAGTTCTTC. It translates to CSVETPAVSYNEQFF.

The genes are TRBV7-2 and TRBJ2-3; D remains ambiguous. V was shortened by 4 bases and J by 2 bases, with 4 bases between the two germline ends. Germline V gene sequence: CDR1 SGHTA, CDR2 FQGNSA. The CDR3 extends over 12 amino acids. For the CDR3, the DNA is TGTGCCAGCAGCTCCTACACAGATACGCAGTATTTT. This encodes CASSSYTDTQYF.

The V and J genes are TRBV27 and TRBJ2-3, with D possibly being TRBD1 (6 bases). Trimming cost V 5 bases and J 5 bases, with 20 bases left between them. The V gene's germline CDR1 is MNHEY and CDR2 SMNVEV (reference sequence). The CDR3 has 16 residues. Here the CDR3 reads CASSTSQGPRRDTQYF. In DNA form, the CDR3 reads TGTGCCAGCAGTACCTCTCAGGGGCCGCGTAGAGATACGCAGTATTTT.

The J gene is TRBJ2-2, the V gene TRBV3-1 (or the pseudogene TRBV3-2), with D uncertain. The CDR3 covers 13 residues. Per germline, CDR1 LGHDT and CDR2 YNNKEL (reference sequence). The ends were cut back, 4 bases at V and 6 bases at J, with 9 bases in the middle. The CDR3 nucleotides read TGTGCCAGCAGCCCGTTGGCCCCCGGGGAGCTGTTTTTT. Translation: CASSPLAPGELFF.

This sequence joins TRBV6-5 and TRBJ2-7; 12 positions match TRBD2. The trim removed 0 bases at V and 6 bases at J, leaving 3 bases unmatched. CDR1 and CDR2 from the germline V gene are MNHEY and SVGAGI. This CDR3 has 15 amino acids. The CDR3 spells CASSYSRTSGTEQYF. CDR3 nucleotide sequence: TGTGCCAGCAGTTACTCCAGGACTAGCGGGACCGAGCAGTACTTC.

The rearrangement joins TRBV27 to TRBJ2-3, with a weak D call TRBD1 (6 bases). Germline CDR1 is MNHEY and CDR2 is SMNVEV (reference sequence). This CDR3 comprises 16 residues. Trimming cost V 5 bases and J 0 bases, with 15 bases left between them. The CDR3, as DNA: TGTGCCAGCAGTACATATGGGACACTAAGCACAGATACGCAGTATTTT. This translates into CASSTYGTLSTDTQYF.

In this sample, this clone turned up once. The chain employs TRBV7-3 and TRBJ2-2; 7 bases map to TRBD2. Germline assignment: CDR1 SGHTA and CDR2 FQGTGA. Unmatched junction bases numbered 12, after V lost 5 bases and J lost 3 bases. The CDR3 has 17 residues. In DNA form, the CDR3 reads TGTGCCAGCAGCCCTAGATTGGCGGGAGCCGACACCGGGGAGCTGTTTTTT. It is translated as CASSPRLAGADTGELFF.

This chain connects TRBV30 to TRBJ2-4, with a possible D match to TRBD1 (5 bases). Germline CDR1 reads GTSNPN; CDR2 reads SVGIG (reference sequence). This CDR3 spans 12 amino acids. Trimming pared 5 bases from V and 5 bases from J, leaving 10 bases between. The CDR3, as DNA: TGTGCCTGGGGCCCACAGGAAAACATTCAGTACTTC. Protein: CAWGPQENIQYF. The variable domain in full, completed from reference TRBV30 and TRBJ2-4, reads SQTIHQWPATLVQPVGSPLSLECTVEGTSNPNLYWYRQAAGRGLQLLFYSVGIGQISSEVPQNLSASRPQDRQFILSSKKLLLSDSGFYLCAWGPQENIQYFGAGTRLSVL.

The chain uses TRBV3-1 (or the pseudogene TRBV3-2) and TRBJ2-7; 9 nucleotides agree with TRBD2. Germline lookup yields CDR1 LGHDT and CDR2 YNNKEL (reference sequence). The CDR3 has 15 amino acids. V lost 1 base, J lost 2 bases, and 3 bases stayed unmatched. The CDR3 region has the DNA TGTGCCAGCAGCCAAGGGCTAGCGGGAACCTACGAGCAGTACTTC. It yields the protein CASSQGLAGTYEQYF.

The CDR3 sequence: CASGLGVTATLGAFF. The CDR3 coding sequence is TGTGCTAGTGGTTTGGGAGTGACGGCTACCCTAGGAGCTTTCTTT. This chain uses TRBV12-5 with TRBJ1-1; D unclear. V shed 1 base and J shed 10 bases, with 19 bases lying between them. Germline CDR1 is LGHNT and CDR2 is FRNRAP. The CDR3 runs to 15 residues.

The gene calls are TRBV5-1 and TRBJ2-2; TRBD1 matches at 9 bases. The CDR3 has 15 residues. V lost 3 bases, J lost 5 bases, and 5 bases stayed unmatched. The germline V gene encodes CDR1 SGHRS and CDR2 YFSETQ. The CDR3 here is CASSSGQGRTGELFF. CDR3 DNA: TGCGCCAGCAGCTCGGGACAGGGCCGTACCGGGGAGCTGTTTTTT.

The sample holds a few counts of this clone. The rearrangement joins TRBV7-9 to TRBJ2-7, with a tentative D call TRBD1 (6 bases). Looked up from germline, CDR1 is SEHNR and CDR2 is FQNEAQ (reference sequence). Trimming removed 5 bases from V and 2 bases from J, with 13 bases in between. The CDR3 spans 14 residues. CDR3 residues: CASSPPGDPYEQYF. CDR3 in DNA: TGTGCCAGCAGCCCCCCAGGGGATCCCTACGAGCAGTACTTC.

This chain links TRBV4-2 with TRBJ2-5; 8 bases are a match to TRBD1. Per germline, CDR1 LGHNA and CDR2 YNFKEQ. This CDR3 has 15 amino acids. Trimming removed 4 bases from V and 5 bases from J; junction bases left unmatched: 9. The CDR3: CASSRAAGGRETQYF. The CDR3 coding sequence is TGTGCCAGCAGCCGCGCTGCAGGGGGCAGGGAGACCCAGTACTTC.

This sequence joins TRBV7-2 and TRBJ2-2; the D gene is possibly TRBD2 (6 bases). Germline CDR1 and CDR2: SGHTA and FQGNSA. Deletions cut 4 bases from V and 0 bases from J, with 9 bases between. CDR3 length: 15 amino acids. In DNA, the CDR3 is TGTGCCAGCAGCTGGGACTCGACGAACACCGGGGAGCTGTTTTTT. This sequence encodes CASSWDSTNTGELFF.

This chain uses TRBV6-6 with TRBJ1-5; D uncertain. Germline CDR1 MNHNY, CDR2 SVGAGI (reference sequence). The CDR3 length is 15 residues. V lost 2 bases and J 1 base, leaving 9 bases between the germline ends. CDR3 protein: CASSYSRASNQPQHF. In DNA, the CDR3 is TGTGCCAGCAGTTACAGTCGAGCCAGCAATCAGCCCCAGCATTTT.

V is TRBV27 and J is TRBJ2-2, with a tentative D call TRBD1 (5 bases). CDR1 and CDR2 (germline): MNHEY, SMNVEV (reference sequence). CDR3 length equals 16 residues. The V and J ends lost 2 bases and 7 bases respectively, with 17 bases between them. CDR3 region: CASSLRQPRFGGELFF. The CDR3 DNA sequence: TGTGCCAGCAGTTTACGACAGCCCCGTTTTGGCGGGGAGCTGTTTTTT.

The V call is TRBV6-2 or TRBV6-3, the J call TRBJ2-2; 8 bases agree with TRBD2. J lost 0 bases, V lost 6 bases, and 9 bases had no gene match. CDR3 length equals 17 residues. Germline values: CDR1 MNHEY, CDR2 SVGEGT. CDR3 protein: CASSSYLAGPNTGELFF. In DNA form, the CDR3 reads TGTGCCAGCAGCTCGTACTTAGCGGGGCCGAACACCGGGGAGCTGTTTTTT.

This clone has a single count. The CDR3 DNA is TGTGCCAGCAGCCAAGGCCCAGGGGGCGTTGAGACCCAGTACTTC. This encodes CASSQGPGGVETQYF. This chain connects TRBV4-2 to TRBJ2-5; 8 bases are a match to TRBD1. Germline CDR1 and CDR2: LGHNA and YNFKEQ. Losses at the gene ends were 1 base for V and 5 bases for J; bases not matched to a gene: 6. The CDR3 spans 15 residues.

The CDR3 coding sequence is TGTGCCAGCAGCTTATTTGACAGGGGGGTGAGGGAGACCCAGTACTTC. Amino acids: CASSLFDRGVRETQYF. V gene TRBV11-2 combines with J gene TRBJ2-5, with 9 positions matching TRBD1. The CDR3 contains 16 residues. CDR1 is SGHAT and CDR2 is FQNNGV in the germline V gene. The ends lost 2 bases at V and 5 bases at J; junction bases unmatched: 9.

This clone has only one observation. The rearrangement joins TRBV19 to TRBJ1-1; tentatively, D is TRBD1 (6 bases). Deletions cut 5 bases from V and 5 bases from J, with 15 bases between. The V gene's germline CDR1 is LNHDA and CDR2 SQIVND (reference sequence). There are 14 residues in the CDR3. The CDR3 bases are TGTGCCAGTAGTGGCGGACAGTTTGGAACTGAAGCTTTCTTT. Protein product: CASSGGQFGTEAFF. Based on the CDR3 plus reference TRBV19 and TRBJ1-1, the full variable domain is DGGITQSPKYLFRKEGQNVTLSCEQNLNHDAMYWYRQDPGQGLRLIYYSQIVNDFQKGDIAEGYSVSREKKESFPLTVTSAQKNPTAFYLCASSGGQFGTEAFFGQGTRLTVV.

This clone was seen only once. The V gene is TRBV5-4, the J gene TRBJ2-7, with 8 positions matching TRBD1. This CDR3 comprises 16 residues. V dropped 2 bases and J dropped 2; count of bases not matched to a gene: 9. Germline assignment: CDR1 SGHNT and CDR2 YYREEE (reference sequence). Here the CDR3 reads CASSFTGTGPAYEQYF. The CDR3 DNA follows: TGTGCCAGCAGCTTCACCGGGACAGGCCCTGCCTACGAGCAGTACTTC. The full variable domain, in which reference TRBV5-4 and TRBJ2-7 provide the parts outside the CDR3, is ETGVTQSPTHLIKTRGQQVTLRCSSQSGHNTVSWYQQALGQGPQFIFQYYREEENGRGNFPPRFSGLQFPNYSSELNVNALELDDSALYLCASSFTGTGPAYEQYFGPGTRLTVT.

CDR3 amino acids: CASMESLNTEAFF. The CDR3 region has the DNA TGTGCCAGCATGGAGTCCCTGAACACTGAAGCTTTCTTT. The chain carries TRBV6-5 and TRBJ1-1; D is ambiguous. The length of the CDR3 is 13 residues. V was trimmed by 7 bases and J by 0 bases, leaving 9 bases between them. Germline CDR1 and CDR2: MNHEY and SVGAGI.

The rearrangement uses TRBV28 and TRBJ1-1, with D perhaps TRBD1 (5 bases). The germline V and J ends were trimmed by 8 bases and 4 bases, with 17 bases remaining between them. Germline values: CDR1 MDHEN, CDR2 SYDVKM. CDR3 length equals 14 residues. The CDR3 coding sequence is TGTGCCAGCGGGGGGAGGGGACGGGTCACTGAAGCTTTCTTT. This sequence encodes CASGGRGRVTEAFF.

The chain has TRBV5-1 and TRBJ2-2, with TRBD2 identical over 12 bases. V shed 1 base, J shed 2 bases, and the junction held 6 bases outside the gene matches. Germline V lookup: CDR1 SGHRS, CDR2 YFSETQ. This CDR3 contains 18 residues. DNA for the CDR3: TGCGCCAGCAGCTTGCGCTCGGGACTAGCGGGCAACACCGGGGAGCTGTTTTTT. It is translated as CASSLRSGLAGNTGELFF. Using reference TRBV5-1 and TRBJ2-2 for the parts outside the CDR3, the full variable domain is KAGVTQTPRYLIKTRGQQVTLSCSPISGHRSVSWYQQTPGQGLQFLFEYFSETQRNKGNFPGRFSGRQFSNSRSEMNVSTLELGDSALYLCASSLRSGLAGNTGELFFGEGSRLTVL.

This chain uses TRBV6-5 with TRBJ1-5, with D unresolved. V lost 5 bases and J 5 bases, leaving 10 bases between the germline ends. Germline CDR1 and CDR2: MNHEY and SVGAGI. The CDR3 spans 13 residues. This CDR3 is CASSRLRDQPQHF. Here the CDR3 DNA reads TGTGCCAGCAGTCGGCTGAGGGATCAGCCCCAGCATTTT.

The rearrangement links TRBV28 to TRBJ1-2; D remains unclear. This CDR3 is built from 14 residues. Germline V gives CDR1 MDHEN, CDR2 SYDVKM. Trimming cost V 5 bases and J 0 bases, with 10 bases left between them. The CDR3 coding sequence is TGTGCCAGCAGTGGGCCTCCTACTAACTATGGCTACACCTTC. It specifies CASSGPPTNYGYTF.

The chain recombines TRBV9 with TRBJ2-1; weak D call: TRBD2 (7 bases). CDR1 is SGDLS and CDR2 is YYNGEE in the germline V gene. This CDR3 is 14 amino acids long. The ends were cut back, 3 bases at V and 8 bases at J, with 15 bases in the middle. CDR3 amino acids: CASSEGGVFDEQFF. The CDR3 bases are TGTGCCAGCAGCGAAGGGGGGGTTTTCGATGAGCAGTTCTTC.

The V gene is TRBV7-2, the J gene TRBJ1-2; 7 bases agree with TRBD1. Losses at the gene ends were 3 bases for V and 8 bases for J; bases not matched to a gene: 6. CDR1 SGHTA and CDR2 FQGNSA come from the germline V gene. The CDR3 has 13 residues. The CDR3 is CASSLQGVRGYTF. DNA of the CDR3: TGTGCCAGCAGCTTGCAGGGGGTGAGAGGCTACACCTTC.